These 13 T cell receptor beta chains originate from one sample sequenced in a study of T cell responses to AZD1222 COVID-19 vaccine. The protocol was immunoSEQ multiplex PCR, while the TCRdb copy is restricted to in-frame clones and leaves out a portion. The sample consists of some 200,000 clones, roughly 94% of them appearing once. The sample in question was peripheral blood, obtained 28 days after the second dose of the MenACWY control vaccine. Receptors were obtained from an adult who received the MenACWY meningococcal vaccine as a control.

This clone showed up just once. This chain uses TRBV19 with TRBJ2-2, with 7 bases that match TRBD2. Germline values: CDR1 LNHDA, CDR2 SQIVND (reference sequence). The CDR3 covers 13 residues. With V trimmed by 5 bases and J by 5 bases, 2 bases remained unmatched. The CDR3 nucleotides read TGTGCCAGTAGTTTCGGGGGGACCGGGGAGCTGTTTTTT. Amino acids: CASSFGGTGELFF.

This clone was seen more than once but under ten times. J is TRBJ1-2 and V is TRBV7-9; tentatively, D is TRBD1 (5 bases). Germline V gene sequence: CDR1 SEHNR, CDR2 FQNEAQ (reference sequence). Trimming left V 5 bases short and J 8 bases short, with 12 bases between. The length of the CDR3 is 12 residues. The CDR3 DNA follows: TGTGCCAGCAGCGCATCAGGGTTGGGCTACACCTTC. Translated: CASSASGLGYTF.

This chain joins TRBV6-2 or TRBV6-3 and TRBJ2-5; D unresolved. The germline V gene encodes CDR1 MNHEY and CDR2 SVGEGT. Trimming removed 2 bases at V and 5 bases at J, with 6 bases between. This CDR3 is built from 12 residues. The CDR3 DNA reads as TGTGCCAGCAGTTACACGGATGAGACCCAGTACTTC. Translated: CASSYTDETQYF.

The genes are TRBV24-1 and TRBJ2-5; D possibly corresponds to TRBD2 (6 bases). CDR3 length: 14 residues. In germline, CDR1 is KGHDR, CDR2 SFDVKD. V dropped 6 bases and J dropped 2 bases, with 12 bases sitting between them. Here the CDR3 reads CATSSVGGQETQYF. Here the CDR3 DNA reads TGTGCCACCAGTTCCGTGGGGGGACAAGAGACCCAGTACTTC.

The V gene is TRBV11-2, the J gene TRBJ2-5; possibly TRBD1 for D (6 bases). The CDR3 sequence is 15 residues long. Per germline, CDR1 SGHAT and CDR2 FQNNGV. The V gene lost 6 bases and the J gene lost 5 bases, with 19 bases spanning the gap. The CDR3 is CASRPDWGLRETQYF. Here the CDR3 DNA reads TGTGCCAGCAGACCCGACTGGGGGCTTCGGGAGACCCAGTACTTC.

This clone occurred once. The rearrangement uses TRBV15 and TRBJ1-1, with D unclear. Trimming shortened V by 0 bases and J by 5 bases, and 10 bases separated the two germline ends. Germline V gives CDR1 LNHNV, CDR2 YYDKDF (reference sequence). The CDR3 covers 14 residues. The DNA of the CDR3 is TGTGCCACCAGCAGAGATTCGGGTTGGACTGAAGCTTTCTTT. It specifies CATSRDSGWTEAFF.

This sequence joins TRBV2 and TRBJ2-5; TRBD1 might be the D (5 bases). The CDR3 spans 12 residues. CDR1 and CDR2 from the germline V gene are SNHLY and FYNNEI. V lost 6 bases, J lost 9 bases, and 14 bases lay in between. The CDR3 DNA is TGTGCCAGCAGCAAGCAAGGGGTGGCCCAGTACTTC. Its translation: CASSKQGVAQYF.

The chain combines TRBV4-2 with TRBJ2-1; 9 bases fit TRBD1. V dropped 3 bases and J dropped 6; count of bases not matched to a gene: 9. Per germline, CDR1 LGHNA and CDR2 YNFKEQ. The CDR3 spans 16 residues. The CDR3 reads CASSQIRDRVVNEQFF. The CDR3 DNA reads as TGTGCCAGCAGCCAGATACGGGACAGGGTCGTCAATGAGCAGTTCTTC.

Written as DNA, the CDR3 is TGCGCCAGCAGCACGCACAGGGGAACCTACAATGAGCAGTTCTTC. This translates into CASSTHRGTYNEQFF. The chain joins TRBV4-1 to TRBJ2-1, with 7 nucleotides matching TRBD1. This CDR3 comprises 15 residues. The germline CDR1 and CDR2 sequences are MGHRA and YSYEKL. With V trimmed by 5 bases and J by 2 bases, 6 bases remained unmatched.

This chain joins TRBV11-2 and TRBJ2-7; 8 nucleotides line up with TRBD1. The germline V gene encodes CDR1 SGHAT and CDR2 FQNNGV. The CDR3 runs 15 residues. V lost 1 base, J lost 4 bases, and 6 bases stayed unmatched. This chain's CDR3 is CASSLVRGPSYEQYF. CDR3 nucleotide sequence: TGTGCCAGCAGCTTAGTCAGGGGGCCATCATACGAGCAGTACTTC.

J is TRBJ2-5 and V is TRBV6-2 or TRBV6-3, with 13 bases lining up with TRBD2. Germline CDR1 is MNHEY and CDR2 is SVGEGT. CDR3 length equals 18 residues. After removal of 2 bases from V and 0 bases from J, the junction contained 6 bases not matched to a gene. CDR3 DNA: TGTGCCAGCAGTTACCATAGGACTAGCGGGGGCAACCAAGAGACCCAGTACTTC. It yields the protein CASSYHRTSGGNQETQYF.

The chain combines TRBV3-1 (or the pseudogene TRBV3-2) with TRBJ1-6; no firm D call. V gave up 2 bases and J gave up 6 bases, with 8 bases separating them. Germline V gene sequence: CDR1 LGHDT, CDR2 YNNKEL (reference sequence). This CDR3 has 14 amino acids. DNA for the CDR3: TGTGCCAGCAGCCAATTCGGCGGTAATTCACCCCTCCACTTT. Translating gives CASSQFGGNSPLHF.

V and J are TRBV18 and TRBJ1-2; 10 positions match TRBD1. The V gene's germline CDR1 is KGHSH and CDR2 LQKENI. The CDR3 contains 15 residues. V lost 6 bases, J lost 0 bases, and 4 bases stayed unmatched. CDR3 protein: CASSGGQGANYGYTF. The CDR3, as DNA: TGTGCCAGCTCCGGTGGACAGGGGGCTAACTATGGCTACACCTTC. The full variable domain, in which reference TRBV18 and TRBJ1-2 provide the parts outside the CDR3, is NAGVMQNPRHLVRRRGQEARLRCSPMKGHSHVYWYRQLPEEGLKFMVYLQKENIIDESGMPKERFSAEFPKEGPSILRIQQVVRGDSAAYFCASSGGQGANYGYTFGSGTRLTVV.